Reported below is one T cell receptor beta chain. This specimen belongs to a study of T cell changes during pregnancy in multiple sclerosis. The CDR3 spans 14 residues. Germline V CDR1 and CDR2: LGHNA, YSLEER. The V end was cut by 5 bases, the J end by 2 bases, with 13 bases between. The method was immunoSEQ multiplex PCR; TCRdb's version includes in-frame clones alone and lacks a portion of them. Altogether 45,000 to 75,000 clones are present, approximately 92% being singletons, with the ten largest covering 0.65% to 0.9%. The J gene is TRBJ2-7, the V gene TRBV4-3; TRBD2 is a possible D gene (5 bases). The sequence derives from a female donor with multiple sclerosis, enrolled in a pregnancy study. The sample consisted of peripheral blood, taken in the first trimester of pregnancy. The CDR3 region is CASSSGPNAYEQYF. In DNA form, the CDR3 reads TGCGCCAGCAGCAGCGGCCCTAACGCCTACGAGCAGTACTTC.